This T cell receptor (beta chain) originates from a study of CD8 T cells in ankylosing spondylitis. Study-wide findings and caveats: Disease-linked clones displayed a CD8+ phenotype and appeared relatively rarely in peripheral blood.

The V gene lost 0 bases and the J gene lost 9 bases, with 9 bases spanning the gap. The germline V gene encodes CDR1 SGHTA and CDR2 FQGTGA. CDR3 length equals 13 residues. As for this clonotype: The antigen is undetermined.

TCRdb used MiXCR to reprocess the 5' RACE reads, holding one entry per CDR3 protein. The table includes 250,000 to 300,000 distinct CDR3 sequences, over 15% detected once. The TCR sequence derives from a male donor with ankylosing spondylitis or in good health (not recorded which). Sequences were obtained from blood, either unsorted or a sorted T cell fraction (not recorded which). The V gene is TRBV7-3, the J gene TRBJ2-1; D is undetermined. CDR3 DNA: TGTGCCAGCAGCTTAACCCCCGAGATTGAGCAGTTCTTC. This encodes CASSLTPEIEQFF.